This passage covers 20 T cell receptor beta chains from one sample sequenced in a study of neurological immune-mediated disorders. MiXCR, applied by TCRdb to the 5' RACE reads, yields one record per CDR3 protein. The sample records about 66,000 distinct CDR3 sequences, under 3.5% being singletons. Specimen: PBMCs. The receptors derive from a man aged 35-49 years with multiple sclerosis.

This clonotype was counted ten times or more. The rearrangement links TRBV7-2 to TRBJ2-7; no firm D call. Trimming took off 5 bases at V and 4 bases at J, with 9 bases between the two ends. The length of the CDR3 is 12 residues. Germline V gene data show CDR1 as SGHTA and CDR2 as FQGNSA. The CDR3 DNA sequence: TGTGCCAGCAGCCCTTGGTCTTACGAGCAGTACTTC. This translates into CASSPWSYEQYF.

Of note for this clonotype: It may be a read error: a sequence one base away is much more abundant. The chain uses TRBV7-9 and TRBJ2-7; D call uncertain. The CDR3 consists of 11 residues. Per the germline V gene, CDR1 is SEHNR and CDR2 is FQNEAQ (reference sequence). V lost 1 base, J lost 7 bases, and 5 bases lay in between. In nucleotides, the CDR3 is TGTGCCAGCAGCTTAGGCAAAGAGCAGTACTTC. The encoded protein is CASSLGKEQYF.

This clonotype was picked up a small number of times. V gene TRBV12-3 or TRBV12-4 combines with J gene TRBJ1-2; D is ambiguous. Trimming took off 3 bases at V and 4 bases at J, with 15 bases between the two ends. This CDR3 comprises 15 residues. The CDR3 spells CASSFRLQSPYGYTF. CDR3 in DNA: TGTGCCAGCAGTTTTAGACTCCAGTCCCCCTATGGCTACACCTTC.

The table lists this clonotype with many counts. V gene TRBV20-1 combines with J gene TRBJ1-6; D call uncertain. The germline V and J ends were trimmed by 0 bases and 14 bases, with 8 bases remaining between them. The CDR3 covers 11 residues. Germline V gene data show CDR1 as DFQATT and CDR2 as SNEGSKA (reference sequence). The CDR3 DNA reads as TGCAGTGCTAGAGATATGAGGACCCTCCACTTT. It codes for CSARDMRTLHF.

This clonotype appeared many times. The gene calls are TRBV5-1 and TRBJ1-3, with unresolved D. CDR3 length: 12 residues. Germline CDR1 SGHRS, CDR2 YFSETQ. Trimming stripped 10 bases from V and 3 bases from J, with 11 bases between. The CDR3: CAGELDGNTIYF. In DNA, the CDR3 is TGCGCCGGAGAGTTAGATGGAAACACCATATATTTT.

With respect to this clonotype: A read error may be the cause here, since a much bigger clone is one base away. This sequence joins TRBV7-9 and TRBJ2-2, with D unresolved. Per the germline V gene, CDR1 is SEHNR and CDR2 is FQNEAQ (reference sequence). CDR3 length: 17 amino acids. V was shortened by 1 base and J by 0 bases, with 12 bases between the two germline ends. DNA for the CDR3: TGTGCCAGCAGCTTAGGTCCCCACGATACGAACACCGGGGAGCTGTTTTTT. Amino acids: CASSLGPHDTNTGELFF.

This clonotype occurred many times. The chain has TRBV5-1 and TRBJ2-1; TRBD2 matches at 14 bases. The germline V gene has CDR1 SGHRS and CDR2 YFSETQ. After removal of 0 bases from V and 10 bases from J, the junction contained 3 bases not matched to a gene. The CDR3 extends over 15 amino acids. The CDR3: CASSLEGLAGGEQFF. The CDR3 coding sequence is TGCGCCAGCAGCTTGGAAGGACTAGCGGGAGGCGAGCAGTTCTTC.

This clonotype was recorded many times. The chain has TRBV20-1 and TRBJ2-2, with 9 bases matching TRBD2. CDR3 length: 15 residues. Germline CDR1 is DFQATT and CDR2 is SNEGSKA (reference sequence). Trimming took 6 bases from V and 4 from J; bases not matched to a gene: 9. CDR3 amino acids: CSASLRGGITGELFF. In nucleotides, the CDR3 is TGCAGTGCCTCTCTGCGGGGGGGCATCACCGGGGAGCTGTTTTTT.

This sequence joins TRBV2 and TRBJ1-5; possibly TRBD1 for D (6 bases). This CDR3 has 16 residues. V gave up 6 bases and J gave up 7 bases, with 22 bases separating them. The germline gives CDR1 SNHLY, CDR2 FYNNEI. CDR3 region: CASRLLTGQQGQPQHF. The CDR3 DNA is TGTGCCAGCAGGTTATTAACAGGGCAGCAGGGCCAGCCCCAGCATTTT.

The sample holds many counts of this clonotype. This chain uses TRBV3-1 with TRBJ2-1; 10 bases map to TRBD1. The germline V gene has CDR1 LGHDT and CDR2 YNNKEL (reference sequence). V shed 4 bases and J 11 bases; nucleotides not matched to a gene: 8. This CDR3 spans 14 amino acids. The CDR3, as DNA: TGTGCCAGCAGCCCCGGGACAGGGGTTGGGAAGCAGTTCTTC. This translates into CASSPGTGVGKQFF.

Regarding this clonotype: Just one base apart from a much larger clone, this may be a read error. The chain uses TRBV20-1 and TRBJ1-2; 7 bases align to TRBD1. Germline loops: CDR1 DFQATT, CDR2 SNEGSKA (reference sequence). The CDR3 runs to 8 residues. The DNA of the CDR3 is TGCAGTGCGTGGGACAGCGCCTTC. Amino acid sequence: CSAWDSAF.

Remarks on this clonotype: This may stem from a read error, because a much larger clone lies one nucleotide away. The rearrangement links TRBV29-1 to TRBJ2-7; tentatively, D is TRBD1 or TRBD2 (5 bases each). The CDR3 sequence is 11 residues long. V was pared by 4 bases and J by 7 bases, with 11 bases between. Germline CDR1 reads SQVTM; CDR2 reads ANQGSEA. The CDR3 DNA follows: TGCAGCGTTGCCAGGGACCAAGAGCAGTACTTC. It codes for CSVARDQEQYF.

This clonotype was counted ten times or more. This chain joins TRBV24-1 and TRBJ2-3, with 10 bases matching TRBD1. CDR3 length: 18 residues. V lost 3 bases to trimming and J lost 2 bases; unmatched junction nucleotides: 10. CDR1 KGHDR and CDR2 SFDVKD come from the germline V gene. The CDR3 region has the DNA TGTGCCACCAGTGATCCCCTTCGACAGGGGGCTTCCACAGATACGCAGTATTTT. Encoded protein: CATSDPLRQGASTDTQYF.

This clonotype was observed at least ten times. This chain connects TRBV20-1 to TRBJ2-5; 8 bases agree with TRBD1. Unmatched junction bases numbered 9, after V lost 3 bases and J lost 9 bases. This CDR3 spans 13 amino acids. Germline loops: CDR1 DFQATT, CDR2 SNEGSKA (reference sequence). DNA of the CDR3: TGCAGTGCTAGTCTGGACAGGGCAGCGGCCCAGTACTTC. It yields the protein CSASLDRAAAQYF.

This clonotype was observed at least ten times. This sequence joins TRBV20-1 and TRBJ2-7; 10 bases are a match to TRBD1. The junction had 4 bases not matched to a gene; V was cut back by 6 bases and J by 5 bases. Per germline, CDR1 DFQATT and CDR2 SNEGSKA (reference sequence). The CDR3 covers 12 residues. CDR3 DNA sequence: TGCAGTGCGGCTGGGACAGGGGACGAGCAGTACTTC. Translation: CSAAGTGDEQYF.

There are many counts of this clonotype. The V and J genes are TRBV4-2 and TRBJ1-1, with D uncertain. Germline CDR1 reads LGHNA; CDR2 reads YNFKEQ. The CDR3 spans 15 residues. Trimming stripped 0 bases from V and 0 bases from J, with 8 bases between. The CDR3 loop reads CASSQDLALNTEAFF. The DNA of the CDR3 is TGTGCCAGCAGCCAAGATCTTGCTCTGAACACTGAAGCTTTCTTT.

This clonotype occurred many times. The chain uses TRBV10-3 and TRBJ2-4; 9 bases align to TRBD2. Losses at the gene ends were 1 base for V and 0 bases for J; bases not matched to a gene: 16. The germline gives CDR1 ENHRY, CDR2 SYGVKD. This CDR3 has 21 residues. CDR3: CAISEFPGGSGGRLAKNIQYF. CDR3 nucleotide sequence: TGTGCCATCAGTGAGTTCCCGGGAGGTAGCGGGGGACGTCTAGCCAAAAACATTCAGTACTTC.

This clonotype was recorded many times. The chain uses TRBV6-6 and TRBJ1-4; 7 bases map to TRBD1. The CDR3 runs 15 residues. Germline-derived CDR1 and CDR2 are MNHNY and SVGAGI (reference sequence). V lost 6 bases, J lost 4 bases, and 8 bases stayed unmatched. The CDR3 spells CASRPRQGINEKLFF. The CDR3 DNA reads TGTGCCAGCAGACCAAGACAGGGTATTAATGAAAAACTGTTTTTT.

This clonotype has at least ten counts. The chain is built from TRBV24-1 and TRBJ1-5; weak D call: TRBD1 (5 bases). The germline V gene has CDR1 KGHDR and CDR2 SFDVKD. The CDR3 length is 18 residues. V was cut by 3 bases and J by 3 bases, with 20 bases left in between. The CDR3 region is CATSDPAHRRGDNQPQHF. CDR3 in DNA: TGTGCCACCAGTGATCCGGCTCATAGGAGGGGAGACAATCAGCCCCAGCATTTT.

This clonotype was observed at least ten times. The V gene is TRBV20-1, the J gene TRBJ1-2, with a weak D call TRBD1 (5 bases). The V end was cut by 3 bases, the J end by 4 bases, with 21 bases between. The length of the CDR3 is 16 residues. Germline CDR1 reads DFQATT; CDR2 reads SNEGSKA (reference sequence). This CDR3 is CSASFQGPLRTYGYTF. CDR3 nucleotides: TGCAGTGCTAGTTTCCAGGGACCCCTAAGGACCTATGGCTACACCTTC.